Given below is one T cell receptor (beta chain) in context. These data originate in a study of blood T cell repertoires in COVID-19. Study context: Collection of acute and convalescent COVID-19 samples took place in the United States, Italy and Spain. Nucleic acid was either cDNA or gDNA, and it came from T cells, B-cell-depleted T cells, or PBMCs.

The data were produced by immunoSEQ multiplex PCR, yet TCRdb's version contains in-frame clones alone and is incomplete. The sample contains some 320,000 clones, about 89% of which appear only once. Cohort 3 donors counted as recovered after two negative PCRs, clearance, or resolved symptoms. Trimming removed 2 bases at V and 1 base at J, with 5 bases between. CDR1 and CDR2 from the germline V gene are KGHSH and LQKENI. The CDR3 covers 13 residues. This sequence joins TRBV18 and TRBJ1-2; no clear D. The clonotype comes from a woman in her 30s who had recovered from COVID-19. Specimen: PBMCs or T cells enriched from blood (not recorded which). The DNA for the CDR3 is TGTGCCAGCTCACCAGAGGGTAACTATGGCTACACCTTC. Residues: CASSPEGNYGYTF.